These 10 T cell receptor beta chains were all obtained from the same sample, sequenced in a study of T cells in Graves' hyperthyroidism and ophthalmopathy. Amplified regions were TCR beta CDR3 sequences from RNA transcripts. Using the HTBI primer set, a first-round RT-PCR was run on the TCR CDR3. MiXCR was run by TCRdb on the multiplex PCR reads, yielding one entry per CDR3 protein. The sample records some 460,000 distinct CDR3 sequences, 15% to 19% being singletons. Sample: blood. The origin of the receptors is a woman younger than 35 with Graves' hyperthyroidism.

This clonotype was recorded many times. The chain employs TRBV20-1 and TRBJ1-1; D is undetermined. The CDR3 consists of 12 residues. Deletions cut 1 base from V and 1 base from J, with 4 bases between. Germline CDR1 is DFQATT and CDR2 is SNEGSKA (reference sequence). The chain's CDR3 is CSARVPNTEAFF. The CDR3 nucleotides read TGCAGTGCTAGAGTGCCGAACACTGAAGCTTTCTTT.

This clonotype was seen repeatedly, ten times or more. V usage is TRBV20-1 and J usage is TRBJ2-5; unclear D gene. CDR1 is DFQATT and CDR2 is SNEGSKA in the germline V gene (reference sequence). The CDR3 runs to 14 residues. The ends were cut back, 0 bases at V and 7 bases at J, with 15 bases in the middle. The CDR3 sequence: CSARDPGLHWTQYF. CDR3 bases: TGCAGTGCTAGAGATCCGGGTTTACACTGGACCCAGTACTTC.

This clonotype has ten or more counts. This rearrangement joins TRBV12-3 or TRBV12-4 to TRBJ2-1; unclear D gene. The CDR3 runs 13 residues. Trimming stripped 6 bases from V and 6 bases from J, with 12 bases between. CDR3 amino acids: CASSYLLGNEQFF. DNA of the CDR3: TGTGCCAGCAGCTACTTATTGGGCAATGAGCAGTTCTTC.

This clonotype was seen at least ten times. The chain joins TRBV5-1 to TRBJ2-1; D might be TRBD1 (6 bases). Germline CDR1 SGHRS, CDR2 YFSETQ. V was shortened by 2 bases and J by 0 bases, with 12 bases between the two germline ends. The CDR3 runs to 16 residues. The CDR3 loop is CASSFLGAGSYNEQFF. The CDR3, as DNA: TGCGCCAGCAGCTTCTTGGGGGCAGGCTCCTACAATGAGCAGTTCTTC.

The chain uses TRBV12-3 or TRBV12-4 and TRBJ1-1, with 9 bases identical to TRBD1. Trimming cost V 7 bases and J 1 base; bases outside gene matches: 7. The length of the CDR3 is 15 residues. CDR3 sequence reads: CASTRTGATNTEAFF. The DNA of the CDR3 is TGTGCCAGCACTAGGACAGGGGCCACGAACACTGAAGCTTTCTTT.

This clonotype was seen at least ten times. The chain has TRBV12-3 or TRBV12-4 and TRBJ1-2; D is ambiguous. Trimming cost V 1 base and J 3 bases, with 9 bases left between them. CDR3 length: 14 amino acids. The CDR3 sequence is CASSLEVGYYGYTF. The CDR3 DNA sequence: TGTGCCAGCAGTTTAGAGGTCGGATACTATGGCTACACCTTC.

This clonotype was seen many times. This chain links TRBV30 with TRBJ2-2, with D unresolved. The germline gives CDR1 GTSNPN, CDR2 SVGIG (reference sequence). Trimming pared 2 bases from V and 7 bases from J, leaving 17 bases between. This CDR3 has 15 amino acids. This CDR3 reads CAWSFAAGRGGELFF. As DNA, the CDR3 is TGTGCCTGGAGTTTCGCCGCCGGCCGTGGCGGGGAGCTGTTTTTT.

With respect to this clonotype: A much larger clone differs by one base, so this may be a read error. The chain recombines TRBV20-1 with TRBJ1-2, with D maybe TRBD1 (5 bases). Trimming stripped 1 base from V and 2 bases from J, with 5 bases between. CDR3 length: 12 residues. CDR1 DFQATT and CDR2 SNEGSKA come from the germline V gene (reference sequence). CDR3: CSARGQNYGYTF. In DNA, the CDR3 is TGCAGTGCTAGAGGACAGAACTATGGCTACACCTTC.

This clonotype was observed many times. V usage is TRBV2 and J usage is TRBJ2-7, with D uncertain. Trimming took 7 bases from V and 4 from J, leaving 14 bases between them. This CDR3 is 13 amino acids long. Germline loops: CDR1 SNHLY, CDR2 FYNNEI. The DNA for the CDR3 is TGTGCCAGCACGCGCGGTCCTGGGTACGAGCAGTACTTC. Protein product: CASTRGPGYEQYF.

The table lists this clonotype with a count of one. This chain joins TRBV20-1 and TRBJ1-2, with 7 bases lining up with TRBD1. V was clipped by 6 bases and J by 7 bases; unmatched bases: 5. Per the germline V gene, CDR1 is DFQATT and CDR2 is SNEGSKA (reference sequence). The CDR3 spans 11 residues. DNA of the CDR3: TGCAGTGCGTTTGACAGGGTTGGCTACACCTTC. Protein product: CSAFDRVGYTF.